This T cell receptor (beta chain) was obtained from a study of blood T cell repertoires in COVID-19. The wider study: Acute and convalescent COVID-19 samples came from the United States, Italy and Spain. PBMCs, B-cell-depleted T cells, or T cells provided the cDNA or gDNA that made up the material.

Authors' processing steps: Reference gene primers were amplified, and this amplification served to estimate nucleated cell counts. Profiled with immunoSEQ multiplex PCR; TCRdb holds only in-frame clones, not every one. The D gene and trimming were derived from the DNA, and the V and J assignments and clone size from that table. The sample yields 90,000 or so clones, around 88% seen once. This clone was seen once. The TCR sequence derives from a man in his fifties or sixties with acute or convalescent COVID-19. The specimen sequenced was peripheral blood.

CDR3 sequence (DNA): TGTGCCAGCAGCAAAGAGGGGCATAGCAATCAGCCCCAGCATTTT. This translates into CASSKEGHSNQPQHF. The J gene is TRBJ1-5, the V gene TRBV21-1; the D call in the table, TRBD1, was not verified against the DNA. TRBV21-1 has pseudogene status. The CDR3 loop spans 15 amino acids.